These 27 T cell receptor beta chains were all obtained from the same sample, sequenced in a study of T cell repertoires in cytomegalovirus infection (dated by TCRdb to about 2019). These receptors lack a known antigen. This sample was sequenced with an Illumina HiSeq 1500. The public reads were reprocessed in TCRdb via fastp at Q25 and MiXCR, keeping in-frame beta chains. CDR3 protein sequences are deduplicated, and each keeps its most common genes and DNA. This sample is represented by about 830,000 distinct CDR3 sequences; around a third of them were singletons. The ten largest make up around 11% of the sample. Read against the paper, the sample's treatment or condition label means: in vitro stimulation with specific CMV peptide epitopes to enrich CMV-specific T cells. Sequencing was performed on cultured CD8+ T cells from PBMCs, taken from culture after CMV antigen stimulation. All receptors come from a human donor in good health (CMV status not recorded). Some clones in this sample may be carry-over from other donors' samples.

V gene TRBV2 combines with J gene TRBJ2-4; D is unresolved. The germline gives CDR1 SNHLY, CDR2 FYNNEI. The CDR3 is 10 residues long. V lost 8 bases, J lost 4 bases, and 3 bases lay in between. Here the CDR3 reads CASGKNIQYF. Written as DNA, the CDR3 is TGTGCCAGCGGTAAAAACATTCAGTACTTC.

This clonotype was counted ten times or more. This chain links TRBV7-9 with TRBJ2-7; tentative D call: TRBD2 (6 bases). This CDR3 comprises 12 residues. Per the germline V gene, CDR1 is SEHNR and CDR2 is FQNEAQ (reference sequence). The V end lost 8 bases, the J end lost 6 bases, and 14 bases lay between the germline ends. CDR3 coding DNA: TGTGCCAGCTCCTCAGGAGGGCGCGAGCAGTACGTC. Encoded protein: CASSSGGREQYV.

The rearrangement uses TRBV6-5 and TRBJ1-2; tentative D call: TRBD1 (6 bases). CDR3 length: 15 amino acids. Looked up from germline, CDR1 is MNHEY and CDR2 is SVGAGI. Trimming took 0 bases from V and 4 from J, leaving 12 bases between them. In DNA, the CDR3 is TGTGCCAGCAGTTACTCGACAGGTTACCCCTATGGCTACACCTTC. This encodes CASSYSTGYPYGYTF.

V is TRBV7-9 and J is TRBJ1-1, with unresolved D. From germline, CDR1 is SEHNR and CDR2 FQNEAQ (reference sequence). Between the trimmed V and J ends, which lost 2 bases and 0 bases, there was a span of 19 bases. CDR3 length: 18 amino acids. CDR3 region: CASSLIPPRLTLNTEAFF. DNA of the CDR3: TGTGCCAGCAGCTTAATTCCGCCCCGGTTGACACTGAACACTGAAGCTTTCTTT.

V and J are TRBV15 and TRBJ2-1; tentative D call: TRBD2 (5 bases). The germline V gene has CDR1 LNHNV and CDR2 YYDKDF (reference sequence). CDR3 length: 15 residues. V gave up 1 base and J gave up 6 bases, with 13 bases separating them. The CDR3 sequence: CATSRVDYTVNEQFF. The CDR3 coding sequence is TGTGCCACCAGCAGAGTTGACTACACGGTCAATGAGCAGTTCTTC.

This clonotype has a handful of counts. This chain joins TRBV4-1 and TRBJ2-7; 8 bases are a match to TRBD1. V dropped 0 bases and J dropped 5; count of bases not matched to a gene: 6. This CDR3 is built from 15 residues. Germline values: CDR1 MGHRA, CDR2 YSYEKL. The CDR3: CASSQDTDRANEQYV. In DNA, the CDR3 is TGCGCCAGCAGCCAAGATACGGACAGGGCGAACGAGCAGTACGTC.

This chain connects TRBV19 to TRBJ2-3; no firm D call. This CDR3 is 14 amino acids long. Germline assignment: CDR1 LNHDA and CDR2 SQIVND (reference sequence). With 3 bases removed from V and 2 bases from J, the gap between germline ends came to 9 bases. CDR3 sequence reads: CASSIRSPTDTQYF. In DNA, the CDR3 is TGTGCCAGTAGTATCAGGTCGCCCACAGATACGCAGTATTTT.

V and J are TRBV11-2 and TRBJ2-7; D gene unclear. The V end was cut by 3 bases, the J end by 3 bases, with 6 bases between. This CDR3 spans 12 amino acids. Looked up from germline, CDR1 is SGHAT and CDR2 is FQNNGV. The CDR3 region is CASSLVGYEQYV. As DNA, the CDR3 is TGTGCCAGCAGCTTGGTAGGCTACGAGCAGTACGTC.

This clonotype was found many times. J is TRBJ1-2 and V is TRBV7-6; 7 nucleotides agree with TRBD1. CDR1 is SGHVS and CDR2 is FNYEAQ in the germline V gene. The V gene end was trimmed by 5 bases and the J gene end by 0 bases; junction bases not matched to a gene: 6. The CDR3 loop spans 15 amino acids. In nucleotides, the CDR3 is TGTGCCAGCAGCCCTCGGGACAGTGCTAACTATGGCTACACCTTC. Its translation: CASSPRDSANYGYTF.

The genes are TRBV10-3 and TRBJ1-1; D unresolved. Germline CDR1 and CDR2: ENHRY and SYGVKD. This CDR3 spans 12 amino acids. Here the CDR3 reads CFLKVENTEAFF. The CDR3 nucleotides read TGTTTCCTAAAGGTGGAGAACACTGAAGCTTTCTTT.

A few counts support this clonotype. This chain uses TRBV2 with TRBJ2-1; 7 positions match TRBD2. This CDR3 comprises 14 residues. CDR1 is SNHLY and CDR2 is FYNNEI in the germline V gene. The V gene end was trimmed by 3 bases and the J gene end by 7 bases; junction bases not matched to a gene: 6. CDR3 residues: CASSDSAAGNEQFF. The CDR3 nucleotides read TGTGCCAGCAGTGACTCCGCAGCGGGAAATGAGCAGTTCTTC. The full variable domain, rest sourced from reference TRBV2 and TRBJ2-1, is EPEVTQTPSHQVTQMGQEVILRCVPISNHLYFYWYRQILGQKVEFLVSFYNNEISEKSEIFDDQFSVERPDGSNFTLKIRSTKLEDSAMYFCASSDSAAGNEQFFGPGTRLTVL.

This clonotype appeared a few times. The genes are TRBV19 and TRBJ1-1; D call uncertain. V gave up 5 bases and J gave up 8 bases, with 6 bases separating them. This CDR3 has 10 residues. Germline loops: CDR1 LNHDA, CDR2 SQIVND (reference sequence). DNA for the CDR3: TGTGCCAGTAGTGGGAAGGAAGCTTTCTTT. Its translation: CASSGKEAFF.

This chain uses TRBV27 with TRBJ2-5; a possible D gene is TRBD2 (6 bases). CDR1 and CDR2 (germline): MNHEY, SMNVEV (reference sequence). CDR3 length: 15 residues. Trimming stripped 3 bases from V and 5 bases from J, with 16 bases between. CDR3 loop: CASSFLGAGLETQYF. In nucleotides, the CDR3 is TGTGCCAGCAGTTTCCTCGGTGCGGGGTTGGAGACCCAGTACTTC.

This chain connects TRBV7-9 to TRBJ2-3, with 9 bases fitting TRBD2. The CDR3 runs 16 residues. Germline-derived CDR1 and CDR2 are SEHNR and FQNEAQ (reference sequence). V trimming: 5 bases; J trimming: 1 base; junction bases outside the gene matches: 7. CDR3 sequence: CASSTKSGGRTDTQYF. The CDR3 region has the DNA TGTGCCAGCAGCACAAAAAGCGGGGGGCGCACAGATACGCAGTATTTT.

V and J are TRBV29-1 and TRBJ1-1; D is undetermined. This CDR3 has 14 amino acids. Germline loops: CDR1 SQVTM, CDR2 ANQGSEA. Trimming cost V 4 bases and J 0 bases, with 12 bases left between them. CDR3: CSVAGEVMNTEAFF. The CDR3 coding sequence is TGCAGCGTTGCTGGGGAGGTGATGAACACTGAAGCTTTCTTT.

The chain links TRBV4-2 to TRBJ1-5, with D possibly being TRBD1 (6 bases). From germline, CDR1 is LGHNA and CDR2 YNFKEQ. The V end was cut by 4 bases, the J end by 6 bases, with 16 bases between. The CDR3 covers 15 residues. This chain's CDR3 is CASSPSTGLFQPQHF. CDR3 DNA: TGTGCCAGCAGCCCTTCGACAGGACTGTTTCAGCCCCAGCATTTT.

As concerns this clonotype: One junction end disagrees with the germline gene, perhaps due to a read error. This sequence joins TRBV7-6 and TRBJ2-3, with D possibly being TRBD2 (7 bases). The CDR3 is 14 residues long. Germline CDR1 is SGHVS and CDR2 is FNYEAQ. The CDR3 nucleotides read TGTGCCAACAGCTTAGGGGGGGAGGGAGATACGCAGTATTTT. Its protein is CANSLGGEGDTQYF.

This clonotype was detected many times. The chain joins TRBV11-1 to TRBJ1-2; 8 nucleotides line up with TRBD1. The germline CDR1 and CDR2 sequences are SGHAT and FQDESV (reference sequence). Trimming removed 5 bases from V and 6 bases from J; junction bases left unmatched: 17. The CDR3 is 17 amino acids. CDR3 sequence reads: CASSRTGKGTATDGYTF. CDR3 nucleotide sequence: TGTGCCAGCAGCCGGACAGGGAAAGGGACAGCAACAGATGGCTACACCTTC.

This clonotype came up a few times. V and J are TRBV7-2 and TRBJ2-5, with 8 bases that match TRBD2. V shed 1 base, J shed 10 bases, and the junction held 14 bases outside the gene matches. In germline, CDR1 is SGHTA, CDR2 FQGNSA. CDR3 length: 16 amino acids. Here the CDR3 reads CASSLVVTSASGVQYF. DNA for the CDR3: TGTGCCAGCAGCTTAGTGGTGACTAGCGCCAGTGGGGTCCAGTACTTC.

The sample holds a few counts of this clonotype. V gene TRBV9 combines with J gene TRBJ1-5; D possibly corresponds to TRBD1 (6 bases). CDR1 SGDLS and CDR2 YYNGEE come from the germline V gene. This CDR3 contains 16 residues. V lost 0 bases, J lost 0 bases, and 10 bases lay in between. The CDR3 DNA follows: TGTGCCAGCAGCGTAGGTGGGGGGGCTAGCAATCAGCCCCAGCATTTT. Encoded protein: CASSVGGGASNQPQHF.

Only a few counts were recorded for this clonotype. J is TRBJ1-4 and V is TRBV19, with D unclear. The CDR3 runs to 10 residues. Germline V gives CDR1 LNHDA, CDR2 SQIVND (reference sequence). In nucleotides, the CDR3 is TGTGGACATGGTCATGAAAAACTGTTTTTT. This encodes CGHGHEKLFF.

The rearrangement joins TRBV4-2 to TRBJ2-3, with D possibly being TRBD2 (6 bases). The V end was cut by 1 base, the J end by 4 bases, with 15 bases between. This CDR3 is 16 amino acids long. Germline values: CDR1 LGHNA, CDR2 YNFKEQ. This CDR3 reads CASSQGRGSGADTQYF. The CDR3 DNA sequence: TGTGCCAGCAGCCAAGGTCGGGGGTCAGGCGCAGATACGCAGTATTTT.

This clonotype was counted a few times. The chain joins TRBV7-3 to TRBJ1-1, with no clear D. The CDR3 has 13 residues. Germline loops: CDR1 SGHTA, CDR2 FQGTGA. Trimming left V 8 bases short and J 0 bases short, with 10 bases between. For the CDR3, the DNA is TGTGCCAGCCGAGCAGTGATGAACACTGAAGCTTTCTTT. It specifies CASRAVMNTEAFF.

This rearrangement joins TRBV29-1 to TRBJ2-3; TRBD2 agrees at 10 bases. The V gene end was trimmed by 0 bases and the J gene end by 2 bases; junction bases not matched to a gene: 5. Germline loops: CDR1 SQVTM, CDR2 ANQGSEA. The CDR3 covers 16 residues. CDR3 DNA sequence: TGCAGCGTTGAAGATAGCCTAGCGGGGGTCACAGATACGCAGTATTTT. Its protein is CSVEDSLAGVTDTQYF.

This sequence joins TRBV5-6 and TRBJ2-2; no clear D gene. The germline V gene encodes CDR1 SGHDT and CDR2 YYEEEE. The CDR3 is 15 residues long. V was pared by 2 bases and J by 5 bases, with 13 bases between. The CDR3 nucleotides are TGTGCCAGCAGCTTCGGACGTCCCTTTACCGGGGAGCTGTTTTTT. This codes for CASSFGRPFTGELFF.

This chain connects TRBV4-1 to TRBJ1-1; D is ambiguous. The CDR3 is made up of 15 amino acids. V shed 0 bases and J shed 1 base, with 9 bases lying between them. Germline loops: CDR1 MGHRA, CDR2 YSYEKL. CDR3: CASSQDFRGNTEAFF. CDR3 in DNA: TGCGCCAGCAGCCAAGATTTTCGGGGGAACACTGAAGCTTTCTTT.

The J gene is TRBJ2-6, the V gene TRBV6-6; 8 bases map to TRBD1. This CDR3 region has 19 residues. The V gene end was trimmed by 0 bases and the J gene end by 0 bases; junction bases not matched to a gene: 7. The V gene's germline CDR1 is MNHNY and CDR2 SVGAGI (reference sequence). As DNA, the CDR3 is TGTGCCAGCAGTTACTCGAAAGGGACAGGTCTCTCTGGGGCCAACGTCCTGACTTTC. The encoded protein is CASSYSKGTGLSGANVLTF.